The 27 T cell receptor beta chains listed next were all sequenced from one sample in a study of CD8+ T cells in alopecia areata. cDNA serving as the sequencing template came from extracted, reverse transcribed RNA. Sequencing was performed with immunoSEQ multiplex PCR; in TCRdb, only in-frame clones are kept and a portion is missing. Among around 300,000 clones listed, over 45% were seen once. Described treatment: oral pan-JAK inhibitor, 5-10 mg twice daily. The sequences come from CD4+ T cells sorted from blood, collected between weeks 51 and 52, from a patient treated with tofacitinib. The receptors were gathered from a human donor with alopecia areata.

The CDR3 DNA sequence: TGTGCCAGCAGCTTAACCTCGGGGGTAATCTTCTTT. Translating gives CASSLTSGVIFF. The chain is built from TRBV7-2 and TRBJ1-1; maybe TRBD1 (5 bases). Germline V gene lookup returns CDR1 SGHTA and CDR2 FQGNSA. With 2 bases removed from V and 14 bases from J, the gap between germline ends came to 15 bases. This CDR3 comprises 12 residues.

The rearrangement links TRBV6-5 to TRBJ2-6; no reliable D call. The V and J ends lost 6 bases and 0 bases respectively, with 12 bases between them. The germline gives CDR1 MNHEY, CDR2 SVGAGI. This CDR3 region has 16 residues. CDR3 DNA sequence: TGTGCCAGCAGCTACCGGACGGCCTCTGGGGCCAACGTCCTGACTTTC. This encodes CASSYRTASGANVLTF.

For the CDR3, the DNA is TGTGCCAGCAGCGGCGGGGGGAGCCAAGATACGCAGTATTTT. It yields the protein CASSGGGSQDTQYF. V is TRBV9 and J is TRBJ2-3; 8 bases match TRBD2. The ends lost 3 bases at V and 5 bases at J; junction bases unmatched: 5. Per the germline V gene, CDR1 is SGDLS and CDR2 is YYNGEE. This CDR3 is 14 amino acids long. Full variable domain (remainder filled in from reference TRBV9 and TRBJ2-3): DSGVTQTPKHLITATGQRVTLRCSPRSGDLSVYWYQQSLDQGLQFLIQYYNGEERAKGNILERFSAQQFPDLHSELNLSSLELGDSALYFCASSGGGSQDTQYFGPGTRLTVL.

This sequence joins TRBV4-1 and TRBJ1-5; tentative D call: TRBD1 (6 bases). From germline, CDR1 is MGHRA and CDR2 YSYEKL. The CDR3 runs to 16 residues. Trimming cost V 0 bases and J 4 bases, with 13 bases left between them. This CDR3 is CASSQEGQGLNQPQHF. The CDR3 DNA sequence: TGCGCCAGCAGCCAAGAAGGGCAGGGGCTTAATCAGCCCCAGCATTTT.

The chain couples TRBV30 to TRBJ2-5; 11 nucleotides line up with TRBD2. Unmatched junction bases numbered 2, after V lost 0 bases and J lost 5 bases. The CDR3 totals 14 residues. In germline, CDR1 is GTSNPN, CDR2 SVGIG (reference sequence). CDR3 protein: CAWSVRTSGETQYF. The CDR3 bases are TGTGCCTGGAGTGTAAGGACTAGCGGGGAGACCCAGTACTTC.

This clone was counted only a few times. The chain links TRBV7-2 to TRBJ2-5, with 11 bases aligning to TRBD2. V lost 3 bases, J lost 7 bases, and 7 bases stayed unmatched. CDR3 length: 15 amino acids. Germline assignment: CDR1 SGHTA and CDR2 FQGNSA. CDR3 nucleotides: TGTGCCAGCAGCTTGGGACTAGCGGAAACGGGGACCCAGTACTTC. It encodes CASSLGLAETGTQYF.

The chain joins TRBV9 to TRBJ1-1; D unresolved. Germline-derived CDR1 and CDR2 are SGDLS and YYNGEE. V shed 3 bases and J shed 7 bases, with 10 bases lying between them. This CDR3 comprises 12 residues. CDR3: CASSATENEAFF. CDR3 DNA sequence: TGTGCCAGCAGCGCCACGGAGAATGAAGCTTTCTTT.

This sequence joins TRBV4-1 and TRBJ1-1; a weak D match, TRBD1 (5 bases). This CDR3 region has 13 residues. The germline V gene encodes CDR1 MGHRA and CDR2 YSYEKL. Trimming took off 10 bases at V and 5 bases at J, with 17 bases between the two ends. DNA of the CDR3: TGCGCCACCAGGCCGGCAGGGCGGACTGAAGCTTTCTTT. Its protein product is CATRPAGRTEAFF.

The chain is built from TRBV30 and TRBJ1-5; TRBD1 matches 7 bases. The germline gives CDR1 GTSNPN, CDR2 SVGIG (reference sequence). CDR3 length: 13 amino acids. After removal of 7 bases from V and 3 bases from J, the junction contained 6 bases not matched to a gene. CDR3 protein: CALQGETNQPQHF. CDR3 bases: TGTGCCTTGCAGGGGGAAACCAATCAGCCCCAGCATTTT.

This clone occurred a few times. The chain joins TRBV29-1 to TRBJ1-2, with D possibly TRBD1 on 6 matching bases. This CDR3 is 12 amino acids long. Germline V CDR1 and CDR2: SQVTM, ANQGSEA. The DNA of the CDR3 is TGCAGTTGCGGAAGGGGGGCGGAGGGCTACACCTTC. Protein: CSCGRGAEGYTF.

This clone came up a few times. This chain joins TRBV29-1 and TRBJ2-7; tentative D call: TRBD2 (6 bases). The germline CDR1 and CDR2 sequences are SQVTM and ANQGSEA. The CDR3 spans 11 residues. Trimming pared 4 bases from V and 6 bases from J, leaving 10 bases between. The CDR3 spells CSVGMGGEQYF. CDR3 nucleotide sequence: TGCAGCGTTGGGATGGGGGGCGAGCAGTACTTC.

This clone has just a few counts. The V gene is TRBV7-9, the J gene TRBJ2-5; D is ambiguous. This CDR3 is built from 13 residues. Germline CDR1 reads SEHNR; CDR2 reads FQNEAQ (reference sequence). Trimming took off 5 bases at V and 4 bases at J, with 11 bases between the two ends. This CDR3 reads CASSPTGPETQYF. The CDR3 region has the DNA TGTGCCAGCAGCCCGACCGGACCAGAGACCCAGTACTTC.

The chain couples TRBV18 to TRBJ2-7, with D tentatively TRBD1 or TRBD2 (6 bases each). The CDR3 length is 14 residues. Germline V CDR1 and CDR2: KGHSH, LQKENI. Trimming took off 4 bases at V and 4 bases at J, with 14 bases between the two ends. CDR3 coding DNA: TGTGCCAGCTCACACCGGGGGACACGGTACGAGCAGTACTTC. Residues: CASSHRGTRYEQYF.

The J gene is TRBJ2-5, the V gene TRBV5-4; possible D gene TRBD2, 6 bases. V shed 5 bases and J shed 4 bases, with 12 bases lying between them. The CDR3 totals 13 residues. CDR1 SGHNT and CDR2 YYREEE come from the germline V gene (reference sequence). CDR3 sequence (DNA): TGTGCCAGCAGTTCTAGACTAGGAGAGACCCAGTACTTC. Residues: CASSSRLGETQYF.

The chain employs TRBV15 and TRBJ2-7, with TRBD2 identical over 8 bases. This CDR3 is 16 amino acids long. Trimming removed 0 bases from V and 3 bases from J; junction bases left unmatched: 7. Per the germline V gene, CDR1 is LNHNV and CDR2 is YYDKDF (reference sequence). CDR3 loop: CATSRDDPGGNYEQYF. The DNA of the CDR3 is TGTGCCACCAGCAGAGATGATCCGGGGGGGAACTACGAGCAGTACTTC. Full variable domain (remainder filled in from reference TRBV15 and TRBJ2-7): DAMVIQNPRYQVTQFGKPVTLSCSQTLNHNVMYWYQQKSSQAPKLLFHYYDKDFNNEADTPDNFQSRRPNTSFCFLDIRSPGLGDTAMYLCATSRDDPGGNYEQYFGPGTRLTVT.

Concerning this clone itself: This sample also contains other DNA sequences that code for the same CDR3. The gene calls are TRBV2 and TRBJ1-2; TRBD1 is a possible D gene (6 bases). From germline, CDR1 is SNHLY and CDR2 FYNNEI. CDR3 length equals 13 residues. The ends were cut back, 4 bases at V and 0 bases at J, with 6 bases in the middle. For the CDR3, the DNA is TGTGCCAGCAGTGGGACAGCTAACTATGGCTACACCTTC. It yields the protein CASSGTANYGYTF.

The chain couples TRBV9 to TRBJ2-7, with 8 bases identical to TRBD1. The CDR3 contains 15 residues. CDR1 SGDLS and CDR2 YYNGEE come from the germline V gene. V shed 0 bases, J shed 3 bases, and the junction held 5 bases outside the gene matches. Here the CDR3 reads CASSVGGQGNYEQYF. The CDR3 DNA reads TGTGCCAGCAGCGTAGGCGGACAGGGCAACTACGAGCAGTACTTC.

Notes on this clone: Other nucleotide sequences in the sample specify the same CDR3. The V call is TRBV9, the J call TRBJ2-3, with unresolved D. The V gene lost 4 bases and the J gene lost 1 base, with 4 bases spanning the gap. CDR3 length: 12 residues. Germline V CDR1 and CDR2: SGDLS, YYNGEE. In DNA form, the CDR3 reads TGTGCCAGCAGCCCCGGCACAGATACGCAGTATTTT. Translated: CASSPGTDTQYF.

This CDR3 is CAITSTSGGAGEQFF. Written as DNA, the CDR3 is TGTGCCATCACCTCGACTAGCGGGGGGGCCGGTGAGCAGTTCTTC. The chain links TRBV10-3 to TRBJ2-1; 14 nucleotides match TRBD2. Germline V gives CDR1 ENHRY, CDR2 SYGVKD. The CDR3 runs to 15 residues. Losses at the gene ends were 7 bases for V and 9 bases for J; bases not matched to a gene: 8.

DNA for the CDR3: TGTGCCAGCAGTGAATGGGGCCCAGATACGCAGTATTTT. It codes for CASSEWGPDTQYF. The chain links TRBV25-1 to TRBJ2-3, with a tentative D call TRBD1 (5 bases). Trimming shortened V by 1 base and J by 4 bases, and 6 bases separated the two germline ends. Looked up from germline, CDR1 is MGHDK and CDR2 is SYGVNS. The CDR3 consists of 13 residues.

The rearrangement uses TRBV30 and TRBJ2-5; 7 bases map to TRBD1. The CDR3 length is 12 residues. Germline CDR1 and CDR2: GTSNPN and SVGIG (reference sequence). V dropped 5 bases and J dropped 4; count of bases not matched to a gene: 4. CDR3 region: CAWFDRAETQYF. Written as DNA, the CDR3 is TGTGCCTGGTTTGACAGGGCAGAGACCCAGTACTTC.

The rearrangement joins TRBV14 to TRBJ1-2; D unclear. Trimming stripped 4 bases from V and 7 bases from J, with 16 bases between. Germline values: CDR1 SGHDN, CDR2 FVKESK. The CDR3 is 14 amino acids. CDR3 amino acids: CASSLMEAGGGYTF. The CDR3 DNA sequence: TGTGCCAGCAGCCTAATGGAGGCGGGTGGTGGCTACACCTTC.

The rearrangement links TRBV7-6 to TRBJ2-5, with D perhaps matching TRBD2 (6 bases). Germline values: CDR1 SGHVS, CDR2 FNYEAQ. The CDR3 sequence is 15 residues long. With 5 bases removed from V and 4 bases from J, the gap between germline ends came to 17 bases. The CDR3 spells CASSHISPGVETQYF. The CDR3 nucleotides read TGTGCCAGCAGCCACATCTCCCCGGGGGTAGAGACCCAGTACTTC.

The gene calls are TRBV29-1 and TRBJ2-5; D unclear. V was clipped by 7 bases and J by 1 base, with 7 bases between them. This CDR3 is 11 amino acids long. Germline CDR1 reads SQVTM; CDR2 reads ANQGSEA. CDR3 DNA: TGCAGCGCTACCCCCCAAGAGACCCAGTACTTC. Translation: CSATPQETQYF.

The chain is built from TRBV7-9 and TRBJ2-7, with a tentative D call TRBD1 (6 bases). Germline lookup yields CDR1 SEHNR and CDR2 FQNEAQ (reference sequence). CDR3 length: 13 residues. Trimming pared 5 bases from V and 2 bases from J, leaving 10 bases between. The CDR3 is CASSAPGAYEQYF. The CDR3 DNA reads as TGTGCCAGCAGCGCACCAGGGGCCTACGAGCAGTACTTC.

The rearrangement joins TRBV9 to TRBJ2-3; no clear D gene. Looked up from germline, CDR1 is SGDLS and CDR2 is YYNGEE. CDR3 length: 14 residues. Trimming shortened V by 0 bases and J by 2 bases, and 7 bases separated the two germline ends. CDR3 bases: TGTGCCAGCAGCGTAGTGGATGCCACAGATACGCAGTATTTT. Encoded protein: CASSVVDATDTQYF.

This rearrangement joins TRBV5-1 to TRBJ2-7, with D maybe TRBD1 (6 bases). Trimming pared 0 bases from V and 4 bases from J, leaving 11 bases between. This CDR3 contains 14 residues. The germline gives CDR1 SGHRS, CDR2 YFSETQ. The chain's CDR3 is CASSLDRADYEQYF. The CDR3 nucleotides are TGCGCCAGCAGCTTGGACAGGGCAGATTACGAGCAGTACTTC.